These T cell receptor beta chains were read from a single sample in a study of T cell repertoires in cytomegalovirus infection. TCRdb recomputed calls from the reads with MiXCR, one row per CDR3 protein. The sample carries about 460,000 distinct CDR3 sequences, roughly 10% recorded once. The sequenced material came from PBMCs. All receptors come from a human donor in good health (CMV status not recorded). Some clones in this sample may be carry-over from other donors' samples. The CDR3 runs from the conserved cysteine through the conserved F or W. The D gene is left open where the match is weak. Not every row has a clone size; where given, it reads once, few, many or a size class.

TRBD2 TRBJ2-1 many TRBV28 TGTGCCAGCAGTTTAAGCGGGGGGGTTAACAATGAGCAGTTCTTC CASSLSGGVNNEQFF
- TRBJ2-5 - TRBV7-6 TGTGCCGGGGAAGAGTCAGGGTGGACCCAGTACTTC CAGEESGWTQYF
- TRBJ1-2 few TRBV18 TGTGCCAGCTCACCCGGGGTCGGTAACTATGGCTACACCTTC CASSPGVGNYGYTF
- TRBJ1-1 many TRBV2 TGTGCCAGCAGCAACCTAGGGGGCACTGAAGCTTTCTTT CASSNLGGTEAFF
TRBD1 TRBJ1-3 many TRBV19 TGTGCCAGTAGGAGTCCTTACTACCGGGACAGATACACCATATATTTT CASRSPYYRDRYTIYF
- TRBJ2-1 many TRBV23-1 TGCGCCAGCCGACACTTGAGCTCCTACAATGAGCAGTTCTTC CASRHLSSYNEQFF
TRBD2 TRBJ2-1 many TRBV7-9 TGTGCCAGCAGCTTATGGACTAGCGGGAACAATGAGCAGTTCTTC CASSLWTSGNNEQFF
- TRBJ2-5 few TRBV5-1 TGCGCCAGCAGCACTGGACGGCTCCAAGAGACCCAGTACTTC CASSTGRLQETQYF
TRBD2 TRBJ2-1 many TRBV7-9 TGTGCCAGCAGCCGGGCCTCTAGCGGGAGTATCTACAATGAGCAGTTCTTC CASSRASSGSIYNEQFF
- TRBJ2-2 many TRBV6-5 TGTGCCAGCAGACGACCGGGCGCAGGGGTCACCGGGGAGCTGTTTTTT CASRRPGAGVTGELFF
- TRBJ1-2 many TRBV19 TGTGCCAGTAGTCCAGGGACGGATCCTAACTATGGCTACACCTTC CASSPGTDPNYGYTF
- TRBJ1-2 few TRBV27 TGTGCCAGCAGGCATGGGGACGGTGGCTACACCTTC CASRHGDGGYTF
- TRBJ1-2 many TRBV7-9 TGTGCCAGCAGCTCGGCCGCAGGGGCTAACTATGGCTACACCTTC CASSSAAGANYGYTF
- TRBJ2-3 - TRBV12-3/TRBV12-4 TGTGCCAGCAGTTTAATGGAACCGGGCTCCTTCGGAGATACGCAGTATTTT CASSLMEPGSFGDTQYF
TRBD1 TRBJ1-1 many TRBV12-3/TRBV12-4 TGTGCCAGCAGTTTAGCGCCCAGGGGGAAGGGTGAAGCTTTCTTT CASSLAPRGKGEAFF
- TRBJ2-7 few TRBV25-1 TGTGCCAGCAGTGAATCGGCAGCCACCACCTACGAGCAGTACTTC CASSESAATTYEQYF
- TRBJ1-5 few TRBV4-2 TGTGCCAGCAGCAATCAGAATCAGCCCCAGCATTTT CASSNQNQPQHF
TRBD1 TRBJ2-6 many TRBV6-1 TGTGCCAGCGGGGACAGGGCGGGCTTC CASGDRAGF
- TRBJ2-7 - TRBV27 TGTGCCAGCAGTTTCCGGGGTCCGAGATACGAGCAGTACTTC CASSFRGPRYEQYF
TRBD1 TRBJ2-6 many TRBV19 TGTGCCAGTAGTCCAGACAGGGGCTCTGGGGCCAACGTCCTGACTTTC CASSPDRGSGANVLTF
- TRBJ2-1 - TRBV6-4 TGTGCCAGCAGTGAGATCCCCGAGGATGAGCAGTTCTTC CASSEIPEDEQFF
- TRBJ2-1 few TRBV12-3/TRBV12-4 TGTGCCAGCAGTTCTCTCTGGCCGTACAATGAGCAGTTCTTC CASSSLWPYNEQFF
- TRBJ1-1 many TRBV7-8 TGTGCCCTCAGGTCGAACACTGAAGCTTTCTTT CALRSNTEAFF
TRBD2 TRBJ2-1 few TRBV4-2 TGTGCCAGCAGCCAAGTACTAGCGGGAGGGAGTGAGCAGTTCTTC CASSQVLAGGSEQFF
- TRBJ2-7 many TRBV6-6 TGTGCCAGCAGTTACTTACGGGGAGAGCAGTACTTC CASSYLRGEQYF
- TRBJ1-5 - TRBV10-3 TGTGCCATCAGTGAGTTGGGAGATCAGCCCCAGCATTTT CAISELGDQPQHF
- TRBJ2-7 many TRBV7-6 TGTGCCAGCAGCGCAGGATCGGCCTACGAGCAGTACTTC CASSAGSAYEQYF
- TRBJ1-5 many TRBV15 TGTGCCACCAGCAGAGATCGGGGGCCCAATCAGCCCCAGCATTTT CATSRDRGPNQPQHF
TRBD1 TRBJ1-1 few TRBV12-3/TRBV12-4 TGTGCCAGCAGTTTAGCCTGGGACAGCGGTGAAGCTTTCTTT CASSLAWDSGEAFF
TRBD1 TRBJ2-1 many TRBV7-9 TGTGCCAGCAGCTTCTCCTTACAGGACAGGGGTTACAATGAGCAGTTCTTC CASSFSLQDRGYNEQFF
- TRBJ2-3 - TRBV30 TGTGCCTGGAGCTCGGGGCTCCATAGCACAGATACGCAGTATTTT CAWSSGLHSTDTQYF
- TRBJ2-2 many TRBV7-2 TGTGCCAGCAGCCGGGCCCGACAGTTAACCGGGGAGCTGTTTTTT CASSRARQLTGELFF
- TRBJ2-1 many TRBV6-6 TGTGCCAGCAGTTATGGGGATAATGAGCAGTTCTTC CASSYGDNEQFF
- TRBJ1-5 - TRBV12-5 TGTGCTAGTGGCCAGGGCGTTACTAGCAATCAGCCCCAGCATTTT CASGQGVTSNQPQHF
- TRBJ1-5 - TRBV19 TGTGCCAGTAGACTCTGGGGGGCCAGGAAGGTTCAGCCCCAGCATTTT CASRLWGARKVQPQHF
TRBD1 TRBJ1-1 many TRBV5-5 TGTGCCAGCAGCCACGCCTTATCACCGGGACAGGGATCCACTGAAGCTTTCTTT CASSHALSPGQGSTEAFF
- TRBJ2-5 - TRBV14 TGTGCCAGCAGCTCCCGGGACGACCAAGAGACCCAGTACTTC CASSSRDDQETQYF
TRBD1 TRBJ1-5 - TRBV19 TGTGCCAGTAGTAAAGGGCGAGTAAAGGGACAGAGCAATCAGCCCCAGCATTTT CASSKGRVKGQSNQPQHF
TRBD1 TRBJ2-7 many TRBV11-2 TGTGCCAGCAGCTTAGGGACAGGGCCCCGCGAGCAGTACTTC CASSLGTGPREQYF
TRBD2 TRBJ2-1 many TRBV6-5 TGTGCCAGCAGTTACCGAGCGGGAGTGGCGAATGAGCAGTTCTTC CASSYRAGVANEQFF
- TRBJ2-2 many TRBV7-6 TGTGCCAGCAGGGAGGGATCAAGTGACGGGGAGCTGTTTTTT CASREGSSDGELFF
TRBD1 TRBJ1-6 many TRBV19 TGTGCCAGTACCGGGACAGGGGAGAGTTCACCCCTCCACTTT CASTGTGESSPLHF
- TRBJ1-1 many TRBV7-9 TGTGCCAGCAGCTTAGTTTGGGGGAAAGCTTTCTTT CASSLVWGKAFF
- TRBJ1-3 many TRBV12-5 TGTGCTAGTGGCAGGGCGAACACCATATATTTT CASGRANTIYF
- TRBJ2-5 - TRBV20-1 TGCAGTGCTAGATTTGGCAGACAAGAGACCCAGTACTTC CSARFGRQETQYF
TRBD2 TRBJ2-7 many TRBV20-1 TGCAGTGCTAGACGGGAGGGCCTTAACGAGCAGTACTTC CSARREGLNEQYF
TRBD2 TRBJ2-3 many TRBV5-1 TGCGCCAGCAGCCCGGGGTTTAGCGGGACCGGGGGAGATACGCAGTATTTT CASSPGFSGTGGDTQYF
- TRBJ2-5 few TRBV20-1 TGCAGTGCTAGTGGACCCAATGGAGAGACCCAGTACTTC CSASGPNGETQYF
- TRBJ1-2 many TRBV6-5 TGTGCCAGCAGCCGAGGGGGGACTGAAAGAGATGGCTACACCTTC CASSRGGTERDGYTF
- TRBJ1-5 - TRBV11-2 TGTGCCAGCAGCTTAAGTTTAGGAATACAGGGTTCGAATCAGCCCCAGCATTTT CASSLSLGIQGSNQPQHF
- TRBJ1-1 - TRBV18 TGTGCCAGCTCAATACTTTACAGGGTCGCTTTCTTT CASSILYRVAFF
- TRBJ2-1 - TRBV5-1 TGCGCCAGCAGCTCGATCCCGAGCTCCTACAATGAGCAGTTCTTC CASSSIPSSYNEQFF
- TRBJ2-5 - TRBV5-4 TGTGCCAGCAGCTCGACTAGTTTCGGAGAGACCCAGTACTTC CASSSTSFGETQYF
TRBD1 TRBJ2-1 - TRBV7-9 TGTGCCAGCAGCTCAAAATCCGGACAGGGCGCAAATGAGCAGTTCTTC CASSSKSGQGANEQFF
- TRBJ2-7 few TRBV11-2 TGTGCCAGCAGCTTAAGGGGCTACAACGAGCAGTACTTC CASSLRGYNEQYF
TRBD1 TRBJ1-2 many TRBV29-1 TGCAGCGTTGCAACAGGGGAGGACTATGGCTACACCTTC CSVATGEDYGYTF
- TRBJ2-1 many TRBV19 TGTGCCAGTAGTATTGGACTGCTCAATGAGCAGTTCTTC CASSIGLLNEQFF
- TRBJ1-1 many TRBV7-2 TGTGCCAGCAGCGATTTAGGGGTGAGAGGATGGGGCACTGAAGCTTTCTTT CASSDLGVRGWGTEAFF
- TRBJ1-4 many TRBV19 TGTGCCAGTAGTAGGACTGATAATGAAAAACTGTTTTTT CASSRTDNEKLFF
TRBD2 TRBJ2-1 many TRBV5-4 TGTGCCAGCAGGGGACTAGGGGCCAATGAGCAGTTCTTC CASRGLGANEQFF